What follows describes a single T cell receptor beta chain. Its matching antigen is unknown. The data derive from a study of T cell responses to AZD1222 COVID-19 vaccine. Looking at the study overall: Timing groups of about 4 and about 12 weeks for second doses were pooled.

Clones were read by immunoSEQ multiplex PCR, and TCRdb kept only the in-frame ones, dropping some. The sample consists of some 170,000 clones, 85% to 90% of them appearing once. Overall study findings and caveats: Spike-specific TCR breadth and depth rose after two AZD1222 doses. The sample set comprised mostly white British donors with more females, and clonal diversity was possibly underestimated. Baseline serostatus was positive in only a handful of AZD1222 recipients.

Germline CDR1 is MDHEN and CDR2 is SYDVKM. The length of the CDR3 is 14 residues. Trimming took 7 bases from V and 4 from J; bases not matched to a gene: 6. This chain joins TRBV28 and TRBJ1-2; 10 bases match TRBD1. The source material was peripheral blood, sampled on day 0 of AZD1222 vaccination. This clonotype was sampled from an adult in good health. In DNA form, the CDR3 reads TGTGCCAGCATTCGACAGGGGGCGGGCTATGGCTACACCTTC. Translating it yields CASIRQGAGYGYTF.